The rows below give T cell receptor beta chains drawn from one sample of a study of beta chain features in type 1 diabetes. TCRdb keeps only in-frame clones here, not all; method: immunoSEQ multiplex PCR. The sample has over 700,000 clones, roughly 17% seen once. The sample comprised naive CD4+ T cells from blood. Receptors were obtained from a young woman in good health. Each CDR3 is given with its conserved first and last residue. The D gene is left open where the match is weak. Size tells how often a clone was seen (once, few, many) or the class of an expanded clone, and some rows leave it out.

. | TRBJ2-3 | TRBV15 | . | TGTGCCACCAGCAGAGAGCTAGAAACGGCAGATACGCAGTATTTT | CATSRELETADTQYF
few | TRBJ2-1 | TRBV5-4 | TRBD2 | TGTGCCAGCAGCATTACTAGCGGGGGATACAATGAGCAGTTCTTC | CASSITSGGYNEQFF
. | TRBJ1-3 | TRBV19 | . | TGTGCCCCCCCGATCCTGCGTTCCTCTGGAAACACCATATATTTT | CAPPILRSSGNTIYF
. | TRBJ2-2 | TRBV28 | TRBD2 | TGTGCCAGCAGTTCCCCCAGACTAGCGGGAGGTCTCGGGGAGCTGTTTTTT | CASSSPRLAGGLGELFF
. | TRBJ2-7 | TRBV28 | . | TGTGCCAGCAGGGCTTCAACCTACGAGCAGTACTTC | CASRASTYEQYF
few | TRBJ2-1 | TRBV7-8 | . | TGTGCCAGCAGCTTACCCCGGTTCAGAGGAAAGCTCTACAATGAGCAGTTCTTC | CASSLPRFRGKLYNEQFF
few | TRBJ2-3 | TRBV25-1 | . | TGTGCCAGCAGTGAATCCTTCCGGCCTCGTGATGGAGCAGATACGCAGTATTTT | CASSESFRPRDGADTQYF
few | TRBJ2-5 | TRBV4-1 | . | TGCGCCAGCAGCCATGCGCTGGACAGCCAAGAGACCCAGTACTTC | CASSHALDSQETQYF
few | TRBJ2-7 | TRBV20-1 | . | TGCAGTGGAGGGCGCTCCTACGAGCAGTACTTC | CSGGRSYEQYF
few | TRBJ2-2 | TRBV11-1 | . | TGTGCCACCGGTTTTTCCGGGGAGCTGTTTTTT | CATGFSGELFF
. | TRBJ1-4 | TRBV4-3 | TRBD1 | TGCGCCAGCAGCCTAAACTCCGGGACAGCTGATGAAAAACTGTTTTTT | CASSLNSGTADEKLFF
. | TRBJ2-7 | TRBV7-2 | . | TGTGCCAGCGGGCTTGCCGAGAGCTCCTACGAGCAGTACTTC | CASGLAESSYEQYF
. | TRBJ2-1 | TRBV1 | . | TGCACCAGCAGCCCAAACAAACCATCGACTAGCGGGAGCTCCTACAATGAGCAGTTCTTC | CTSSPNKPSTSGSSYNEQFF
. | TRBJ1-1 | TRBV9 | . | TGTGCCAGCAGCTCCAGGGGAGGGACTGAAGCTTTCTTT | CASSSRGGTEAFF
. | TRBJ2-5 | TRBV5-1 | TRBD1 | TGCGCCAGCAGCGAACACGGACAGGGGCGAGAGACCCAGTACTTC | CASSEHGQGRETQYF
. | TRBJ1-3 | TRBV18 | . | TGTGCCAGCTCACCCCGAGTAGTTATCGGAAACACCATATATTTT | CASSPRVVIGNTIYF
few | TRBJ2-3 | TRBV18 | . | TGTGCCAGCTCACCACCGGCAGGATTCACAGATACGCAGTATTTT | CASSPPAGFTDTQYF
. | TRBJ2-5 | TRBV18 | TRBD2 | TGTGCCAGCTCACCTGGCGGGAGAGAGACCCAGTACTTC | CASSPGGRETQYF
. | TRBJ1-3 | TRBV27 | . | TGTGCCAGCAGACCAACCAGCGGAAACACCATATATTTT | CASRPTSGNTIYF
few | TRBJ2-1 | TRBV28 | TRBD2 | TGTGCCAGCAGTTACAGCGGGGGCAACAATGAGCAGTTCTTC | CASSYSGGNNEQFF
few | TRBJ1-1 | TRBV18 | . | TGTGCCAGCTCACCTGGAAGGGAAGCTTTCTTT | CASSPGREAFF
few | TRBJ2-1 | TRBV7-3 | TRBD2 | TGTGCCAGCAGCCAGTCTCGGGGGGATGAGCAGTTCTTC | CASSQSRGDEQFF
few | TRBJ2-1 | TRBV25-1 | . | TGTGCCAGCAGTGTGTACACAGTTTACAATGAGCAGTTCTTC | CASSVYTVYNEQFF
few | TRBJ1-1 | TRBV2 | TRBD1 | TGTGCCAGCAGGTCAGGGGGCGCGAAGGACACTGAAGCTTTCTTT | CASRSGGAKDTEAFF
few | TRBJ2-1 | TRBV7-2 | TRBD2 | TGTGCCAGCAGCTTAGTCTCTAGCGGGGGGTTCAATGAGCAGTTCTTC | CASSLVSSGGFNEQFF
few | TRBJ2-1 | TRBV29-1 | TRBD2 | TGCAGCGTTCTGACTAGCGGGAGCTCCTACAATGAGCAGTTCTTC | CSVLTSGSSYNEQFF
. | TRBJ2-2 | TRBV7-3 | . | TGTGCCAGCAGCTTATGGGCAGCGACCGGGGAGCTGTTTTTT | CASSLWAATGELFF
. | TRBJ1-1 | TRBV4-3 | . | TGCGCCAGCAGCCAAGAGAGGAGCAGGGCAAACACTGAAGCTTTCTTT | CASSQERSRANTEAFF
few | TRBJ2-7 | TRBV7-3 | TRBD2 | TGTGCCAGCAGCAACCTACAGCGGGAGGCCTACGAGCAGTACTTC | CASSNLQREAYEQYF
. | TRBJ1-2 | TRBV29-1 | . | TGCAGCCCAACCGGGACAACCAAGGATAACTATGGCTACACCTTC | CSPTGTTKDNYGYTF
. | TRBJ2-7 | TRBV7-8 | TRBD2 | TGTGCCAGCAGCTTATTAGCGGGATCCTACGAGCAGTACTTC | CASSLLAGSYEQYF
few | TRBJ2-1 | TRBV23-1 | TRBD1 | TGCGCCAGCAGTCAGTCCGGGACAGGGGGCCATGAGCAGTTCTTC | CASSQSGTGGHEQFF
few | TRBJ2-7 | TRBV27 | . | TGTGCCAGCAGTTTATGGGACCAAGGTCCCGAGCAGTACTTC | CASSLWDQGPEQYF
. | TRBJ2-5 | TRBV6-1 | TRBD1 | TGTGCCAGCAGTGTACAGGGGGCTCTGAGAGAGACCCAGTACTTC | CASSVQGALRETQYF
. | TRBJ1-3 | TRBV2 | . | TGTGCCAGCAGGAGGGACATGGGCTTGACTGGAAACACCATATATTTT | CASRRDMGLTGNTIYF
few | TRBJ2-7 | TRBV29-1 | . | TGCAGCGTTGGGGGGTACAGCTCCTACGAGCAGTACTTC | CSVGGYSSYEQYF
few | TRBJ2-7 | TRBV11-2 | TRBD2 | TGTGCCAGCAGCCCGCGAGGGTTTAGCGGGAGTTCCGAATACGAGCAGTACTTC | CASSPRGFSGSSEYEQYF
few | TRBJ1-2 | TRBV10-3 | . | TGTGCCATGAGAGGAAGGGGGGACGACCATGGCTACACCTTC | CAMRGRGDDHGYTF
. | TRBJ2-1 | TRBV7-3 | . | TGTGCCAGCAGCTCTGCAAGCGGTAATTACAATGAGCAGTTCTTC | CASSSASGNYNEQFF
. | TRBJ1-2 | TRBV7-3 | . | TGTGCCAGCAGTCACCAAACAGAGGCGAGGGGCTACACCTTC | CASSHQTEARGYTF
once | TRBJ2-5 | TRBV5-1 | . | TGCGCCAGCAGCTCCCAATACAGAAAGCAAGAGACCCAGTACTTC | CASSSQYRKQETQYF
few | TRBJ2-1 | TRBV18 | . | TGTGCCAGCTCACCACCGTGGCAGGGAAACTACAATGAGCAGTTCTTC | CASSPPWQGNYNEQFF
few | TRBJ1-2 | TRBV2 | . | TGTGCCAGCAGTGAAGCGCGGAGCCAGGGACTACGCGGCTACACCTTC | CASSEARSQGLRGYTF
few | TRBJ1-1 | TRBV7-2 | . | TGTGCCAGCAGCTTAGTGGTCTGGGGACCTGAAGCTTTCTTT | CASSLVVWGPEAFF
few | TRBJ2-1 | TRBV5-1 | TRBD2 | TGCGCCAGCAGCCTCGGTGGGCTAGCGGGTTACAATGAGCAGTTCTTC | CASSLGGLAGYNEQFF
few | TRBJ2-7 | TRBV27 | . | TGTGCCAGCAGGGGGACTGGTTCCGGCGAGCAGTACTTC | CASRGTGSGEQYF
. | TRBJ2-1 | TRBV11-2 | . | TGTGCCAGCAGCACCGACCCATACAATGAGCAGTTCTTC | CASSTDPYNEQFF
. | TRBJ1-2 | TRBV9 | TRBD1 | TGTGCCAGCAGCGGCCGACAGGGAGGAGGCTACACCTTC | CASSGRQGGGYTF
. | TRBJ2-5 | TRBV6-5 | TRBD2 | TGTGCCAGCAGTTACTCGATCGCGGGAGGCCAAGAGACCCAGTACTTC | CASSYSIAGGQETQYF
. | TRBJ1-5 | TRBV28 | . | TGTGCCAGCAGGCCTTTATCGGGGCAGGGCAATCAGCCCCAGCATTTT | CASRPLSGQGNQPQHF
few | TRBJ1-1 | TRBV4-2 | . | TGTGCCAGCAGCCAAGGATTGGGAGCTTCGGGGGTCAACACTGAAGCTTTCTTT | CASSQGLGASGVNTEAFF
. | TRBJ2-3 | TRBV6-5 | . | TGTGCCAGCAGTGGACCGCTCACAGATACGCAGTATTTT | CASSGPLTDTQYF
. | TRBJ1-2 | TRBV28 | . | TGTGCCAGCGCCAGTAACTATGGCTACACCTTC | CASASNYGYTF